The 3 T cell receptor beta chains below were found in one sample sequenced in a study of a mutant IDH1 vaccine in newly diagnosed glioma (dated by TCRdb to about 2021). Read against the paper, the sample's time point label means: week 47, end of study. Every vaccine dose consisted of 300 ug of a 20-mer mutant IDH1 peptide in Montanide, administered subcutaneously together with topical imiquimod. Library preparation employed the immunoSEQ multiplex PCR assay. Imported from immuneACCESS, the table was reduced by TCRdb to in-frame sequences with V and J called. These copies leave out some clones; in studies compared against another copy, an unresolved V gene accounts for under half, and the cause of the remainder is not known. Recorded for this sample are 50,000 to 70,000 clones; 80% to 85% of them occurred a single time. In total, the top ten clones hold roughly 3% of the sample. Their antigen targets remain unknown.

Sequencing was performed on PBMCs, taken from a glioma patient whose treatment included an IDH1 peptide vaccine. All receptors come from a woman aged 50 to 65 with glioma.

This chain uses TRBV4-1 with TRBJ1-2; D remains unclear. The CDR3 sequence is 14 residues long. Germline CDR1 is MGHRA and CDR2 is YSYEKL. Trimming cost V 4 bases and J 0 bases, with 9 bases left between them. CDR3 in amino acids: CASSLRRPNYGYTF. CDR3 in DNA: TGCGCCAGCAGCCTCAGGAGACCTAACTATGGCTACACCTTC.

The chain joins TRBV5-1 to TRBJ2-5, with 11 positions matching TRBD2. Trimming took 4 bases from V and 1 from J; bases not matched to a gene: 3. In germline, CDR1 is SGHRS, CDR2 YFSETQ. The length of the CDR3 is 15 residues. For the CDR3, the DNA is TGCGCCAGCAGCCTAGGGACTAGCGGCCAAGAGACCCAGTACTTC. Translating gives CASSLGTSGQETQYF.

This clone was recorded once. This chain joins TRBV5-8 and TRBJ1-2, with D unclear. V shed 9 bases and J shed 5 bases, with 5 bases lying between them. In germline, CDR1 is SGHTS, CDR2 YDEGEE. The CDR3 length is 9 residues. The CDR3 bases are TGTGCCACCAGATATGGCTACACCTTC. Protein: CATRYGYTF.